The source of this T cell receptor (beta chain) is a study of shared T cell receptors in the human thymus (dated by TCRdb to the early 2020s). A note on the overall study: The study examined how the human thymus generates shared, self-reactive T-cell receptor alpha chains.

Library preparation used the immunoSEQ multiplex PCR assay. TCRdb retrieved this table from immuneACCESS and kept in-frame rearrangements only. Not all clones are present; in checked studies, unresolved V genes account for under half, and no reason is known for the remainder. This sample comprises about 660,000 clones, approximately 88% of them detected only once. The biggest ten clones account for 0.01% of the sample. A remark on this clone: Its antigen target is currently unknown. There are no base qualities to consult, and no much larger clone falls within one base.

The V end gives up 11 bases and the J end 4 bases, leaving 4 bases in the junction not matched to a gene. Spanning cysteine to phenylalanine, the CDR3 consists of 12 amino acids. CDR3 DNA only is kept here, 36 bases in frame from base 1. According to the germline V gene (reference sequence), CDR1 reads LNHNV and CDR2 reads YYDKDF. Another study also made use of these data, one on human thymus T cells. From the second report: The donors were immunologically healthy infants in Finland who had open corrective cardiac surgery for congenital heart defects. The thymus tissue came from surgical resects taken out during corrective cardiac surgery. Both the thymic and the peripheral blood repertoires appeared to show biased V and J gene segment usage. The related research found that thymic TCR repertoires overlapped highly between unrelated individuals. TCR alpha and beta repertoires from about 8 infant thymus samples and four related peripheral blood samples were characterized in the study. Donor ages ranging from roughly 6 to 244 days were recorded, and a handful of male and a couple of female infants were included in the cohort. Thymocytes were released mechanically from tissue and stored at -70 °C as pellets of roughly 8.5-32 million cells. A QIAsymphony instrument was used to extract genomic DNA from the frozen cell pellets. The immunoSEQ multiplex PCR assay was used to amplify the TCRB and TCRAD loci from a standardized amount of quality-controlled genomic DNA. The amplicons covered the V(D)J region and were long enough to include the CDR3 and to identify the V and J genes. The amplicons were sequenced on an Illumina platform via the commercial immunoSEQ service. Primer bias and sequencing errors were corrected using previously described methods, and TCRAD and TCRB definitions followed the IMGT database. Analysis of the repertoires was done with immunoSEQ Analyzer 3.0 and VDJTools and included basic statistics, V/J segment usage, diversity estimates, rarefaction and pairwise overlap. Diversity was estimated with Chao1, ChaoE, Efron-Thisted, Shannon and inverse Simpson indices, and also on datasets down-sampled to the smallest sample. Repertoire overlap was determined by strict matching of CDR3 nucleotide sequence, V gene and J gene, and Jaccard-based multidimensional scaling clustering was applied. Thymus samples yielded on average around 810,000 unique TCRB clonotypes, compared with 70,000 to 85,000 from blood samples.

The sequence derives from a boy in the first two years of life with a congenital heart defect. Donor details come from another sample of the same person, matched by shared clones. The rearranged chain carries TRBV15 and TRBJ1-1; TRBD1 fits 10 bases in the junction. Sequences were obtained from thymocytes. The CDR3 loop reads CASTGGGTEAFF. The bases read TGTGCCTCGACAGGGGGCGGCACTGAAGCTTTCTTT.